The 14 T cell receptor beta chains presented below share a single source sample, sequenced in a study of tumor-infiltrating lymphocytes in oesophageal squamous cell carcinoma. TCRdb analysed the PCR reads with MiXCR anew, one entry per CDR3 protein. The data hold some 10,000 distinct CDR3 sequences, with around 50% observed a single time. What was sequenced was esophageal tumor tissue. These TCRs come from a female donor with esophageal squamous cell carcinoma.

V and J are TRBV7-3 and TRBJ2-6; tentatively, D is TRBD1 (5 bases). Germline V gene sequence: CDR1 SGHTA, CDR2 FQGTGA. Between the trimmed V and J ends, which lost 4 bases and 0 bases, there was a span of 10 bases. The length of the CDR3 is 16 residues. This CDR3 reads CASSSQVNSGANVLTF. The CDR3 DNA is TGTGCCAGCAGCTCACAGGTTAACTCTGGGGCCAACGTCCTGACTTTC.

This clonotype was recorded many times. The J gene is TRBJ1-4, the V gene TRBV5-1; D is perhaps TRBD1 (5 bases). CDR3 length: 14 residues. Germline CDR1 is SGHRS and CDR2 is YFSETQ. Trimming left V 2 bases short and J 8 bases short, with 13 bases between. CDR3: CASSFGHQPEKLFF. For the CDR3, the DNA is TGCGCCAGCAGCTTCGGACATCAGCCGGAAAAACTGTTTTTT.

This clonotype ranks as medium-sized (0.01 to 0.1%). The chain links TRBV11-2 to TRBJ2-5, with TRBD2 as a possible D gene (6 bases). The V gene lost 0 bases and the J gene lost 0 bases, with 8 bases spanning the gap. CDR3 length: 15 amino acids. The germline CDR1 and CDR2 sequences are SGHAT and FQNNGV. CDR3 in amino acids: CASSLDRGYQETQYF. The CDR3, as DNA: TGTGCCAGCAGCTTAGATCGGGGGTACCAAGAGACCCAGTACTTC.

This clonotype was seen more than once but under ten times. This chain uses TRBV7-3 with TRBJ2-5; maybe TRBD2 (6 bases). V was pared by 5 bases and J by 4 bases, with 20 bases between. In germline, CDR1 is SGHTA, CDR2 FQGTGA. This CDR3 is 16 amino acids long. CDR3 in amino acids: CASSPRGGAGGETQYF. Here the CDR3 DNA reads TGTGCCAGCAGCCCAAGGGGCGGGGCCGGAGGAGAGACCCAGTACTTC.

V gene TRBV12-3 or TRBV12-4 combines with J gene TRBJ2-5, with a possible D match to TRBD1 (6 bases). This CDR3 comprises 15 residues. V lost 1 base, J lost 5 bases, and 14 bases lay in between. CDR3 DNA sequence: TGTGCCAGCAGTTTAGGGGGGCCTAGAGGGGAGACCCAGTACTTC. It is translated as CASSLGGPRGETQYF.

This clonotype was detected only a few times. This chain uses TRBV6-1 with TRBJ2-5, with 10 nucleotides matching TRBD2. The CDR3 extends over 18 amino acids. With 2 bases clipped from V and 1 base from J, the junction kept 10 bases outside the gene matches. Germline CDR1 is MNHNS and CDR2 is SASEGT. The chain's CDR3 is CASSEWPSGSGIQETQYF. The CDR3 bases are TGTGCCAGCAGTGAATGGCCTAGCGGGAGCGGGATCCAAGAGACCCAGTACTTC.

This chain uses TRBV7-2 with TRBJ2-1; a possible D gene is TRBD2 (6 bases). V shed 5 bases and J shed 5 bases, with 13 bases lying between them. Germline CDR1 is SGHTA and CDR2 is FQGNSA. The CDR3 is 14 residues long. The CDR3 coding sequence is TGTGCCAGCAGCATTGGACTACATAACAATGAGCAGTTCTTC. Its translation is CASSIGLHNNEQFF.

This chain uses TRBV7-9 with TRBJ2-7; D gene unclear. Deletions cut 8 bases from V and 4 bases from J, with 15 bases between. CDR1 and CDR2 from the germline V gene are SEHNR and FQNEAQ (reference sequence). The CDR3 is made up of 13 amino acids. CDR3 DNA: TGTGCCAGCGAAGCCAGGAGTTCTTACGAGCAGTACTTC. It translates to CASEARSSYEQYF.

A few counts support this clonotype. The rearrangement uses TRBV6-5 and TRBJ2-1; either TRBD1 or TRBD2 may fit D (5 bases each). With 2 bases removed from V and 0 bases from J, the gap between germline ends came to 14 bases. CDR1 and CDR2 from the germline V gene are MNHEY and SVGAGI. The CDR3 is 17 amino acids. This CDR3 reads CASSYTAGTHSYNEQFF. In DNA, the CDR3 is TGTGCCAGCAGTTACACCGCCGGGACCCACTCCTACAATGAGCAGTTCTTC.

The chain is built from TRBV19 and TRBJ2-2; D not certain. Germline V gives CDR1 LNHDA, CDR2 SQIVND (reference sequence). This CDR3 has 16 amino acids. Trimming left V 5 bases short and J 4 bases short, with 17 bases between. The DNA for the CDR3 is TGTGCCAGTAGTGGGGTGGTCGGAAGGAGCACCGGGGAGCTGTTTTTT. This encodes CASSGVVGRSTGELFF.

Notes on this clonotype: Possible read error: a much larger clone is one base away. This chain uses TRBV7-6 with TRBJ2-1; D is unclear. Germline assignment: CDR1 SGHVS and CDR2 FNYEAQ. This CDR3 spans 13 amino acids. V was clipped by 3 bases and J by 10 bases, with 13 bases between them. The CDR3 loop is CASSFQYSYEQFF. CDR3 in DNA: TGTGCCAGCAGCTTTCAGTACTCCTACGAGCAGTTCTTC. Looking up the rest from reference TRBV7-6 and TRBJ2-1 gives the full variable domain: GAGVSQSPRYKVTKRGQDVALRCDPISGHVSLYWYRQALGQGPEFLTYFNYEAQQDKSGLPNDRFSAERPEGSISTLTIQRTEQRDSAMYRCASSFQYSYEQFFGPGTRLTVL.

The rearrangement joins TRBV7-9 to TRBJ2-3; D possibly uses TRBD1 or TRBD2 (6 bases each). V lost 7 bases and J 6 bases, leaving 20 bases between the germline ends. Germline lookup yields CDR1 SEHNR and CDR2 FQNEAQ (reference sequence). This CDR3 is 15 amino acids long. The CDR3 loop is CASTLLWGAGDTQYF. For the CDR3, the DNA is TGTGCCAGCACCCTCCTGTGGGGGGCTGGGGATACGCAGTATTTT.

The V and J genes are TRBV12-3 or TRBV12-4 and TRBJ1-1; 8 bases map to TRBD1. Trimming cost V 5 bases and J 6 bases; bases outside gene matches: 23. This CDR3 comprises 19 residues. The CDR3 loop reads CASSNFVRDRIRLVPEAFF. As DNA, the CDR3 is TGTGCCAGCAGTAATTTCGTCCGGGACAGGATAAGATTAGTCCCTGAAGCTTTCTTT.

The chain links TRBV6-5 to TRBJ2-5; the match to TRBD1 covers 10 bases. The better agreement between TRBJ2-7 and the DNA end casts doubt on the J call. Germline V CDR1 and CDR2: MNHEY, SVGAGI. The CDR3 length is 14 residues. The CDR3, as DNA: TGTGCCAGCAGTTATGACAGGGGGCCCTACGAGCAGTACTTC. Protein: CASSYDRGPYEQYF.